These 24 T cell receptor beta chains share one sample of origin, sequenced in a study of T cells in Graves' hyperthyroidism and ophthalmopathy. Amplified TCR beta CDR3 regions came from RNA transcripts. In the first-round RT-PCR of the TCR CDR3, the HTBI primer set was used. TCRdb reprocessed the multiplex PCR reads with MiXCR, giving one entry per CDR3 protein. The sample includes fewer than 550,000 distinct CDR3 sequences, around 22% of them seen just once. Sequenced input: blood. The receptors shown here come from a woman in her 30s with Graves' ophthalmopathy.

In this sample, this clonotype turned up many times. V gene TRBV7-3 combines with J gene TRBJ2-2; D not certain. V dropped 1 base and J dropped 5 bases, with 8 bases sitting between them. CDR3 length: 14 amino acids. Germline assignment: CDR1 SGHTA and CDR2 FQGTGA. The CDR3 DNA sequence: TGTGCCAGCAGCTTAAATCTGGGGACCGGGGAGCTGTTTTTT. Protein sequence: CASSLNLGTGELFF.

Only a few counts were recorded for this clonotype. The genes are TRBV2 and TRBJ2-5; D is possibly TRBD2 (5 bases). V was trimmed by 0 bases and J by 5 bases, leaving 7 bases between them. The CDR3 runs 13 residues. Germline lookup yields CDR1 SNHLY and CDR2 FYNNEI. This CDR3 is CASSEAASETQYF. The DNA for the CDR3 is TGTGCCAGCAGTGAAGCGGCTAGCGAGACCCAGTACTTC.

This clonotype was counted at least ten times. J is TRBJ1-1 and V is TRBV30; no clear D. Trimming cost V 0 bases and J 3 bases, with 8 bases left between them. Germline CDR1 is GTSNPN and CDR2 is SVGIG (reference sequence). This CDR3 is built from 13 residues. CDR3 amino acids: CAWSVRLDTEAFF. CDR3 coding DNA: TGTGCCTGGAGTGTACGGCTAGACACTGAAGCTTTCTTT.

This clonotype showed up many times. The V and J genes are TRBV6-1 and TRBJ2-7; no clear D gene. Germline values: CDR1 MNHNS, CDR2 SASEGT. Trimming cost V 6 bases and J 1 base, with 10 bases left between them. This CDR3 spans 13 amino acids. The DNA of the CDR3 is TGTGCCAGCAGCCGTACAGTTTCCTACGAGCAGTACTTC. The encoded protein is CASSRTVSYEQYF.

The V call is TRBV6-1, the J call TRBJ2-7; 7 bases map to TRBD1. The germline gives CDR1 MNHNS, CDR2 SASEGT. V dropped 8 bases and J dropped 5; count of bases not matched to a gene: 9. This CDR3 has 13 residues. CDR3 nucleotides: TGTGCCAGCTCGACAGGGATTATCCACGAGCAGTACTTC. Translating it yields CASSTGIIHEQYF.

This clonotype showed up many times. The rearrangement links TRBV5-1 to TRBJ1-1; D gene uncertain. The germline gives CDR1 SGHRS, CDR2 YFSETQ. Between the trimmed V and J ends, which lost 4 bases and 6 bases, there was a span of 13 bases. The CDR3 length is 13 residues. The CDR3 spells CASSMDDWAEAFF. The CDR3 coding sequence is TGCGCCAGCAGCATGGACGACTGGGCTGAAGCTTTCTTT.

This clonotype was found many times. The V gene is TRBV12-5, the J gene TRBJ1-5, with D possibly being TRBD1 (6 bases). The CDR3 runs to 15 residues. The V end lost 5 bases, the J end lost 4 bases, and 15 bases lay between the germline ends. CDR1 and CDR2 from the germline V gene are LGHNT and FRNRAP. This CDR3 reads CASGTRDRRNQPQHF. DNA of the CDR3: TGTGCTAGTGGTACTCGAGACAGGAGAAATCAGCCCCAGCATTTT. The variable domain in full, with the rest retrieved from reference TRBV12-5 and TRBJ1-5, is DARVTQTPRHKVTEMGQEVTMRCQPILGHNTVFWYRQTMMQGLELLAYFRNRAPLDDSGMPKDRFSAEMPDATLATLKIQPSEPRDSAVYFCASGTRDRRNQPQHFGDGTRLSIL.

This clonotype showed up many times. This chain joins TRBV5-6 and TRBJ2-7; no clear D. Between the trimmed V and J ends, which lost 2 bases and 4 bases, there was a span of 10 bases. The CDR3 spans 13 residues. Germline V gene lookup returns CDR1 SGHDT and CDR2 YYEEEE. The DNA for the CDR3 is TGTGCCAGCAGCTTAAGTCTGGGTTACGAGCAGTACTTC. It translates to CASSLSLGYEQYF.

The sample holds many counts of this clonotype. V usage is TRBV9 and J usage is TRBJ1-2, with a possible D match to TRBD1 (5 bases). There are 14 residues in the CDR3. Germline CDR1 is SGDLS and CDR2 is YYNGEE. V was clipped by 0 bases and J by 3 bases, with 9 bases between them. Here the CDR3 DNA reads TGTGCCAGCAGCGTAGAGGGGAGTCACTATGGCTACACCTTC. The encoded protein is CASSVEGSHYGYTF.

A single count supports this clonotype. The V call is TRBV20-1, the J call TRBJ2-7; the D is unclear. Germline lookup yields CDR1 DFQATT and CDR2 SNEGSKA (reference sequence). Trimming pared 0 bases from V and 11 bases from J, leaving 17 bases between. The CDR3 sequence is 13 residues long. The CDR3 reads CSARDPPDRVEYF. The CDR3 bases are TGCAGTGCTAGAGACCCCCCCGATCGTGTAGAGTACTTC.

This clonotype has ten or more counts. The chain couples TRBV7-3 to TRBJ2-7; 8 nucleotides match TRBD2. CDR1 SGHTA and CDR2 FQGTGA come from the germline V gene. This CDR3 has 14 residues. With 5 bases clipped from V and 3 bases from J, the junction kept 6 bases outside the gene matches. The CDR3 sequence is CASSVGGAGYEQYF. The DNA of the CDR3 is TGTGCCAGCAGCGTCGGGGGGGCCGGCTACGAGCAGTACTTC. The variable domain in full, completed from reference TRBV7-3 and TRBJ2-7, reads GAGVSQTPSNKVTEKGKYVELRCDPISGHTALYWYRQSLGQGPEFLIYFQGTGAADDSGLPNDRFFAVRPEGSVSTLKIQRTERGDSAVYLCASSVGGAGYEQYFGPGTRLTVT.

As for this clonotype: Its ends do not fully match the called genes, so a read error is possible. V is TRBV5-1 and J is TRBJ2-7; D is ambiguous. This CDR3 contains 13 residues. Germline values: CDR1 SGHRS, CDR2 YFSETQ. CDR3 in amino acids: CVSSLSGLDEQYF. The CDR3 nucleotides read TGCGTCAGCAGCTTGAGTGGGCTGGACGAGCAGTACTTC.

The chain employs TRBV12-3 or TRBV12-4 and TRBJ1-5, with a possible D match to TRBD1 (6 bases). Deletions cut 5 bases from V and 4 bases from J, with 15 bases between. The CDR3 consists of 15 residues. CDR3 protein: CASSPWDTLNQPQHF. CDR3 nucleotides: TGTGCCAGCAGTCCCTGGGACACCTTAAATCAGCCCCAGCATTTT.

This clonotype was counted at least ten times. The V call is TRBV12-5, the J call TRBJ2-2, with 14 bases that match TRBD2. With V trimmed by 2 bases and J by 6 bases, 5 bases remained unmatched. Per the germline V gene, CDR1 is LGHNT and CDR2 is FRNRAP. CDR3 length: 17 residues. The CDR3 DNA follows: TGTGCTAGTGGTTTGACCCGGACTAGCGGGGGGTCCGGGGAGCTGTTTTTT. It yields the protein CASGLTRTSGGSGELFF.

This clonotype was detected ten times or more. The J gene is TRBJ2-5, the V gene TRBV7-3; weak D call: TRBD1 (6 bases). The CDR3 loop spans 13 amino acids. Trimming pared 1 base from V and 5 bases from J, leaving 8 bases between. Germline V gene sequence: CDR1 SGHTA, CDR2 FQGTGA. The CDR3 DNA reads as TGTGCCAGCAGCTTAAACAGGGCTGAGACCCAGTACTTC. The encoded protein is CASSLNRAETQYF.

This clonotype was seen just once. The chain combines TRBV12-5 with TRBJ1-1; D perhaps matches TRBD1 (6 bases). Germline values: CDR1 LGHNT, CDR2 FRNRAP. The length of the CDR3 is 15 residues. V was cut by 6 bases and J by 1 base, with 15 bases left in between. The CDR3, as DNA: TGTGCTAGTGGCCCAACCCGGGACAAGAACACTGAAGCTTTCTTT. Translating gives CASGPTRDKNTEAFF.

This clonotype was observed a handful of times. J is TRBJ1-2 and V is TRBV28; D is undetermined. This CDR3 contains 13 residues. The germline V gene has CDR1 MDHEN and CDR2 SYDVKM. Between the trimmed V and J ends, which lost 6 bases and 4 bases, there was a span of 12 bases. CDR3 loop: CASRRGSGYGYTF. The CDR3 DNA reads TGTGCCAGCAGACGCGGGAGTGGCTATGGCTACACCTTC.

The sample holds many counts of this clonotype. V and J are TRBV29-1 and TRBJ2-7; D call uncertain. This CDR3 spans 11 amino acids. Germline V CDR1 and CDR2: SQVTM, ANQGSEA. The V gene lost 4 bases and the J gene lost 3 bases, with 7 bases spanning the gap. CDR3 region: CSVGFGYEQYF. The CDR3 coding sequence is TGCAGCGTTGGTTTTGGCTACGAGCAGTACTTC.

This clonotype was seen ten or more times. The V and J genes are TRBV2 and TRBJ2-2; TRBD2 is a possible D gene (5 bases). The V end lost 4 bases, the J end lost 7 bases, and 13 bases lay between the germline ends. This CDR3 comprises 14 residues. The germline V gene has CDR1 SNHLY and CDR2 FYNNEI. CDR3 protein: CASSGALAYGELFF. The CDR3, as DNA: TGTGCCAGCAGTGGAGCGCTAGCCTACGGGGAGCTGTTTTTT. The whole variable domain, remainder taken from reference TRBV2 and TRBJ2-2, is EPEVTQTPSHQVTQMGQEVILRCVPISNHLYFYWYRQILGQKVEFLVSFYNNEISEKSEIFDDQFSVERPDGSNFTLKIRSTKLEDSAMYFCASSGALAYGELFFGEGSRLTVL.

The chain is built from TRBV6-5 and TRBJ2-6; D is ambiguous. The V gene's germline CDR1 is MNHEY and CDR2 SVGAGI. The CDR3 runs to 16 residues. Trimming stripped 6 bases from V and 0 bases from J, with 12 bases between. DNA of the CDR3: TGTGCCAGCAGGTACCCCGACGTCTCTGGGGCCAACGTCCTGACTTTC. Amino acid sequence: CASRYPDVSGANVLTF.

This clonotype was observed at least ten times. The CDR3 loop is CASSADGQETQYF. CDR3 in DNA: TGCGCCAGCAGTGCTGACGGACAAGAGACCCAGTACTTC. The V gene is TRBV10-1, the J gene TRBJ2-5, with no clear D. CDR3 length equals 13 residues. Trimming took 4 bases from V and 2 from J, leaving 8 bases between them. Germline V CDR1 and CDR2: WNHNN, SYGVQD (reference sequence).

This clonotype was recorded many times. This chain links TRBV7-8 with TRBJ2-3; D is undetermined. The CDR3 runs to 14 residues. Trimming took 2 bases from V and 0 from J, leaving 6 bases between them. In germline, CDR1 is SGHVS, CDR2 FQNEAQ. The CDR3, as DNA: TGTGCCAGCAGCTTAAGGCCTAGCACAGATACGCAGTATTTT. This sequence encodes CASSLRPSTDTQYF.

Notes on this clonotype: A much larger clone differs from this one at a single base, so this may be a read error. V is TRBV28 and J is TRBJ2-7; D unclear. V was shortened by 6 bases and J by 9 bases, with 18 bases between the two germline ends. Germline loops: CDR1 MDHEN, CDR2 SYDVKM. The length of the CDR3 is 13 residues. The CDR3 DNA reads TGTGCCAGCAGATCTCTCACGAGGAACGGGCAGTACTTC. Its translation: CASRSLTRNGQYF. Using reference TRBV28 and TRBJ2-7 for the parts outside the CDR3, the full variable domain is DVKVTQSSRYLVKRTGEKVFLECVQDMDHENMFWYRQDPGLGLRLIYFSYDVKMKEKGDIPEGYSVSREKKERFSLILESASTNQTSMYLCASRSLTRNGQYFGPGTRLTVT.

This chain joins TRBV10-3 and TRBJ1-1; D uncertain. The germline V gene encodes CDR1 ENHRY and CDR2 SYGVKD. Trimming cost V 2 bases and J 0 bases, with 7 bases left between them. This CDR3 region has 14 residues. The DNA of the CDR3 is TGTGCCATCAGTGAGGATGACCTGAACACTGAAGCTTTCTTT. Translated, it gives CAISEDDLNTEAFF.